One sample yielded the 3 T cell receptor beta chains listed below, sequenced in a study of a mutant IDH1 vaccine in newly diagnosed glioma (dated by TCRdb to the early 2020s). Antigens of these TCRs are unknown. The library was prepared using the immunoSEQ multiplex PCR assay. In TCRdb, the immuneACCESS table is reduced to in-frame sequences with V and J assigned. These tables do not hold every clone; where another copy was compared, an unresolved V gene accounts for under half, and the others remain unexplained. This sample gives roughly 60,000 clones in total; about four fifths of them show up just once. The ten largest clones add up to 3.5% to 4.5% of the sample. The time point label for this specimen denotes: week 11, during vaccination. Each vaccine dose, consisting of 300 ug of a 20-mer mutant IDH1 peptide in Montanide, was administered subcutaneously with topical imiquimod. The sample was PBMCs, taken from a glioma patient whose treatment included an IDH1 peptide vaccine. The source of these receptors is a man aged 25-45 years with glioma.

The CDR3 loop is CASSVGELAGFYEQYF. CDR3 DNA sequence: TGTGCCAGCAGCGTAGGAGAACTAGCGGGATTTTACGAGCAGTACTTC. The chain uses TRBV9 and TRBJ2-5, with 10 bases aligning to TRBD2. The J call may be in error: the DNA end matches TRBJ2-7 better. Germline V gives CDR1 SGDLS, CDR2 YYNGEE. The CDR3 is made up of 16 amino acids.

The CDR3 DNA is TGTGCCAGCAGTTTACTCGGGACAGGGGGTGGAAACATTCAGTACTTC. It yields the protein CASSLLGTGGGNIQYF. The chain couples TRBV28 to TRBJ2-4; 11 bases fit TRBD1. Germline CDR1 reads MDHEN; CDR2 reads SYDVKM. V was pared by 2 bases and J by 6 bases, with 6 bases of the junction left unmatched. There are 16 residues in the CDR3.

This rearrangement joins TRBV10-3 to TRBJ2-7; D is unclear. V shed 2 bases and J shed 0 bases, with 5 bases lying between them. CDR3 length equals 13 residues. The V gene's germline CDR1 is ENHRY and CDR2 SYGVKD. This chain's CDR3 is CAISEIGSYEQYF. The CDR3, as DNA: TGTGCCATCAGTGAGATCGGCTCCTACGAGCAGTACTTC.